The 2 T cell receptor beta chains given below trace back to one sample, sequenced in a study of OX40 agonist ivuxolimab in advanced cancers. Using immunoSEQ multiplex PCR, the repertoire was profiled, and TCRdb retains in-frame clones only, with some absent. This sample has more than 70,000 clones, with 84% found just once. This specimen was CD4+ or CD8+ T cells sorted from blood, taken in a trial of the OX40 agonist ivuxolimab. All receptors come from an adult with an advanced solid tumor such as melanoma, head and neck, liver or kidney cancer.

This clone appeared a single time. The chain carries TRBV4-3 and TRBJ1-5; possibly TRBD1 for D (5 bases). Germline values: CDR1 LGHNA, CDR2 YSLEER. The CDR3 is 16 residues long. V lost 1 base, J lost 3 bases, and 13 bases lay in between. CDR3 nucleotides: TGCGCCAGCAGCCAAGTGGGGACGCAGAACAATCAGCCCCAGCATTTT. It yields the protein CASSQVGTQNNQPQHF.

The rearrangement uses TRBV19 and TRBJ1-6; D is uncertain. CDR3 length: 13 amino acids. With 1 base removed from V and 6 bases from J, the gap between germline ends came to 4 bases. Germline V lookup: CDR1 LNHDA, CDR2 SQIVND (reference sequence). The CDR3 reads CASSIVGNSPLHF. The CDR3 DNA is TGTGCCAGTAGTATAGTTGGTAATTCACCCCTCCACTTT.